This is a list of T cell receptor beta chains from one sample in a study of blood T cell repertoires in COVID-19. Assay used: immunoSEQ multiplex PCR; TCRdb lists only in-frame clones, some missing. This sample has around 180,000 clones; about 85% occur once, and the top ten carry roughly 9.2%. Material: peripheral blood. Receptors were obtained from a woman aged 80 or older with acute or convalescent COVID-19. Each CDR3 is given with its conserved first and last residue. The D gene is left open where the match is weak. Not every row has a clone size; where given, it reads once, few, many or a size class.

size,V,D,J,CDR3,DNA
NA,TRBV19,NA,TRBJ2-1,CASRPQGSGDNEQFF,TGTGCCAGTAGACCACAGGGCAGTGGTGACAATGAGCAGTTCTTC
NA,TRBV10-3,NA,TRBJ1-5,CAISEGQTNQPQHF,TGTGCCATCAGTGAGGGACAGACTAATCAGCCCCAGCATTTT
NA,TRBV19,TRBD1,TRBJ1-5,CASRATGNSNQPQHF,TGTGCCAGTAGAGCGACAGGGAATAGCAATCAGCCCCAGCATTTT
many,TRBV7-2,TRBD2,TRBJ2-7,CASSSLAGTYEQYF,TGTGCCAGCAGCTCCCTAGCGGGAACCTACGAGCAGTACTTC
NA,TRBV20-1,TRBD2,TRBJ2-5,CSASGTSGRRETQYF,TGCAGTGCTAGTGGGACTAGCGGGAGGAGGGAGACCCAGTACTTC
NA,TRBV3-1/TRBV3-2,TRBD1,TRBJ1-2,CASSQVPQTGNYGYTF,TGTGCCAGCAGCCAAGTTCCCCAGACAGGGAACTATGGCTACACCTTC
NA,TRBV14,TRBD1,TRBJ2-7,CASSHRDRMTYEQYF,TGTGCCAGCAGCCACCGGGACAGGATGACCTACGAGCAGTACTTC
once,TRBV5-1,NA,TRBJ2-5,CASSDGGAPETQYF,TGCGCCAGCAGCGATGGAGGGGCGCCGGAGACCCAGTACTTC
NA,TRBV5-1,TRBD1,TRBJ2-7,CASSFQGDEQYF,TGCGCCAGCAGTTTCCAGGGGGACGAGCAGTACTTC
NA,TRBV9,TRBD2,TRBJ2-2,CASSARSSGAMGELFF,TGTGCCAGCAGCGCCAGGAGTAGCGGGGCCATGGGGGAGCTGTTTTTT
NA,TRBV12-5,TRBD1,TRBJ1-5,CASGLPRDRGDYQPQHF,TGTGCTAGTGGTTTGCCCCGCGACAGGGGAGATTATCAGCCCCAGCATTTT
many,TRBV7-9,NA,TRBJ1-5,CASSLGAANQPQHF,TGTGCCAGCAGCTTAGGGGCCGCCAATCAGCCCCAGCATTTT
NA,TRBV6-5,NA,TRBJ1-1,CASSPVGANTEAFF,TGTGCCAGCAGCCCCGTGGGAGCCAACACTGAAGCTTTCTTT
NA,TRBV5-5,NA,TRBJ1-1,CASSFNLQYTEAFF,TGTGCCAGCAGCTTCAACTTACAGTACACTGAAGCTTTCTTT
few,TRBV2,TRBD1,TRBJ2-1,CASSEDRGSYNEQFF,TGTGCCAGCAGTGAGGACAGGGGTTCCTACAATGAGCAGTTCTTC
NA,TRBV9,TRBD2,TRBJ2-7,CASSKVASGPYEQYF,TGTGCCAGCTCAAAAGTGGCTAGCGGGCCCTACGAGCAGTACTTC